This TCR beta chain was identified in a study of blood T cell repertoires in COVID-19. Study as a whole: The United States, Italy and Spain provided the acute and convalescent COVID-19 samples. T cells, B-cell-depleted T cells, or PBMCs supplied cDNA or gDNA.

Authors' data handling: Amplified reference gene primers provided the basis for estimating nucleated cell counts. Only in-frame clones appear in the TCRdb table, and some are missing; sequencing was by immunoSEQ multiplex PCR. The DNA was the basis for D and trimming; V, J and clone size are from that table. The sample includes approximately 54,000 clones, 84% of them seen just once. Germline lookup yields CDR1 SNHLY and CDR2 FYNNEI. The CDR3 covers 15 residues. V dropped 6 bases and J dropped 0; count of bases not matched to a gene: 4. There are a few counts of this clone. Sequencing was performed on peripheral blood. The clonotype comes from a human donor in a cohort sampled during active COVID-19. V usage is TRBV2 and J usage is TRBJ1-4; 7 bases match TRBD1. DNA for the CDR3: TGTGCCAGCAGCCCCCAGGGGGCAACTAATGAAAAACTGTTTTTT. Encoded protein: CASSPQGATNEKLFF.